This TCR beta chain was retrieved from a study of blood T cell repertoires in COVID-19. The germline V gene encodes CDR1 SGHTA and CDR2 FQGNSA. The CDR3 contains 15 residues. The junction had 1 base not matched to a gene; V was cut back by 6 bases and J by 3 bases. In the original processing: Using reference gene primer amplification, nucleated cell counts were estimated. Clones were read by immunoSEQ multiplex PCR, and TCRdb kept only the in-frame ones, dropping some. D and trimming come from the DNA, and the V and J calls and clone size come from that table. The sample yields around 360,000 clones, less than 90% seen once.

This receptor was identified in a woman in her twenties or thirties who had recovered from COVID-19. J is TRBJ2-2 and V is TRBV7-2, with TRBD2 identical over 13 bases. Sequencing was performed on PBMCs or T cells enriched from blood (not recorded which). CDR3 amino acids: CASRLAGGDTGELFF. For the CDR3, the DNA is TGTGCCAGCAGACTAGCGGGAGGGGACACCGGGGAGCTGTTTTTT.